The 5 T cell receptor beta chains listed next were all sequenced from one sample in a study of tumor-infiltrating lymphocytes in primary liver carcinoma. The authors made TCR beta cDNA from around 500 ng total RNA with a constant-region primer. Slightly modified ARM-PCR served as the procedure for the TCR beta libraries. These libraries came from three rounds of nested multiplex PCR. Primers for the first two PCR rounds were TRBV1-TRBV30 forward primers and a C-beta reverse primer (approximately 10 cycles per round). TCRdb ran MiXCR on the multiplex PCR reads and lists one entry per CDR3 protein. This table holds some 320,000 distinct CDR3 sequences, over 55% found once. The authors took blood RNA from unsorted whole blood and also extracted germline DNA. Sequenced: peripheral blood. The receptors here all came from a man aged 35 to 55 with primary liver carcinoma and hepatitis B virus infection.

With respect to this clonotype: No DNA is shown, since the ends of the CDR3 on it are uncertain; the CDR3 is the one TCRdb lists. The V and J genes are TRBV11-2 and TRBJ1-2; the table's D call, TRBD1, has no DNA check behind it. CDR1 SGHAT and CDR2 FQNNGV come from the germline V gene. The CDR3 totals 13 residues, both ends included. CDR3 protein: CADSPGTHYGCTF.

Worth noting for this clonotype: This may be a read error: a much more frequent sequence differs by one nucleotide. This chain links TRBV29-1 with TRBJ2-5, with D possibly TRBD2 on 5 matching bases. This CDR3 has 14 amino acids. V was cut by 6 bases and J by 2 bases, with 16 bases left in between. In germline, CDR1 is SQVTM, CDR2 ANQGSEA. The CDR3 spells CSVEGLTKQETQYF. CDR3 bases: TGCAGCGTAGAGGGATTGACAAAACAAGAGACCCAGTACTTC.

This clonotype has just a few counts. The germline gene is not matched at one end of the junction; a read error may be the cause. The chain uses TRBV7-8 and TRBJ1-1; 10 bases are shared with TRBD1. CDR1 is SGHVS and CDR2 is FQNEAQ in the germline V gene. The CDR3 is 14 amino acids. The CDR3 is CASSLGTGDSEAFF. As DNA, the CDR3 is TGTGCCAGCAGTTTAGGGACAGGGGATTCTGAAGCTTTCTTT.

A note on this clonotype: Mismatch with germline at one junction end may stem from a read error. The CDR3 bases are TGTGCCAGCAGTCCGAATAGCAGTCAGCCCCAGCATTTT. It yields the protein CASSPNSSQPQHF. The chain couples TRBV6-4 to TRBJ1-5, with no clear D. This CDR3 spans 13 amino acids. The germline V gene has CDR1 MRHNA and CDR2 SNTAGT.

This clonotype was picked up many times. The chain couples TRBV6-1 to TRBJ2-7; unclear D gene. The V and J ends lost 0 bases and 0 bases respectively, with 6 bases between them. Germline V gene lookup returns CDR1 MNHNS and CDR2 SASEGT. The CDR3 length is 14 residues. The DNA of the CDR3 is TGTGCCAGCAGTGAAGCGGCCAGCTCCTACGAGCAGTACTTC. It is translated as CASSEAASSYEQYF.